These 27 T cell receptor beta chains were sequenced from one sample in a study of T cell responses to AZD1222 COVID-19 vaccine. Measured with immunoSEQ multiplex PCR; TCRdb has only the in-frame clones, and not every one. Of over 50,000 clones in the sample, roughly 84% are singletons; the top ten hold 6.5% to 8%. Sequences were derived from peripheral blood, sampled on day 0 of AZD1222 vaccination. The origin of the receptors is an adult in good health.

This clone was detected a few times. This sequence joins TRBV11-2 and TRBJ2-7; 9 nucleotides agree with TRBD2. Germline values: CDR1 SGHAT, CDR2 FQNNGV. CDR3 length: 15 residues. Losses at the gene ends were 1 base for V and 4 bases for J; bases not matched to a gene: 5. CDR3 in amino acids: CASSLVGSGGYEQYF. The CDR3 DNA reads as TGTGCCAGCAGCTTAGTAGGTAGCGGGGGATACGAGCAGTACTTC.

J is TRBJ1-3 and V is TRBV11-2; D is perhaps TRBD1 (5 bases). Per the germline V gene, CDR1 is SGHAT and CDR2 is FQNNGV. This CDR3 region has 16 residues. V was cut by 1 base and J by 1 base, with 11 bases left in between. CDR3: CASSLVGAESGNTIYF. CDR3 coding DNA: TGTGCCAGCAGCTTAGTTGGGGCCGAGTCTGGAAACACCATATATTTT. The full variable domain, with the rest looked up from reference TRBV11-2 and TRBJ1-3, is EAGVAQSPRYKIIEKRQSVAFWCNPISGHATLYWYQQILGQGPKLLIQFQNNGVVDDSQLPKDRFSAERLKGVDSTLKIQPAKLEDSAVYLCASSLVGAESGNTIYFGEGSWLTVV.

The chain has TRBV5-1 and TRBJ1-2; 7 nucleotides agree with TRBD1. CDR3 length equals 15 residues. Germline V gene sequence: CDR1 SGHRS, CDR2 YFSETQ. With 0 bases clipped from V and 8 bases from J, the junction kept 10 bases outside the gene matches. The CDR3 DNA sequence: TGCGCCAGCAGCTTGGAGGGGGCCTCCTTCGGGGGCTACACCTTC. It encodes CASSLEGASFGGYTF.

This rearrangement joins TRBV5-1 to TRBJ1-4; 8 bases line up with TRBD1. V dropped 5 bases and J dropped 8; count of bases not matched to a gene: 8. The CDR3 contains 14 residues. Germline values: CDR1 SGHRS, CDR2 YFSETQ. The CDR3 is CASSYDRGGEKLFF. The CDR3 coding sequence is TGCGCCAGCAGTTACGACAGGGGCGGCGAAAAACTGTTTTTT.

V gene TRBV5-1 combines with J gene TRBJ1-2, with D tentatively TRBD1 (5 bases). Germline CDR1 reads SGHRS; CDR2 reads YFSETQ. This CDR3 contains 12 residues. Trimming removed 3 bases from V and 8 bases from J, with 11 bases in between. This CDR3 reads CASSWIGEGYTF. CDR3 DNA: TGCGCCAGCAGCTGGATAGGGGAAGGCTACACCTTC.

This chain uses TRBV18 with TRBJ1-2, with 7 bases that match TRBD1. The CDR3 totals 13 residues. Germline CDR1 KGHSH, CDR2 LQKENI. V shed 3 bases, J shed 8 bases, and the junction held 6 bases outside the gene matches. The CDR3 DNA sequence: TGTGCCAGCTCACCCGAGGGGGCGTTCGGCTACACCTTC. This gives the protein CASSPEGAFGYTF.

The CDR3 spells CASSSTGYEQYF. The CDR3 coding sequence is TGTGCCAGCAGTTCGACAGGCTACGAGCAGTACTTC. This rearrangement joins TRBV7-2 to TRBJ2-7; a weak D match, TRBD1 (6 bases). The CDR3 is 12 residues long. CDR1 and CDR2 from the germline V gene are SGHTA and FQGNSA. Trimming pared 6 bases from V and 3 bases from J, leaving 9 bases between.

The gene calls are TRBV30 and TRBJ2-7, with D possibly being TRBD2 (6 bases). Trimming cost V 0 bases and J 7 bases, with 13 bases left between them. The CDR3 extends over 13 amino acids. CDR1 and CDR2 from the germline V gene are GTSNPN and SVGIG (reference sequence). The chain's CDR3 is CAWSVVGGGEQYF. CDR3 DNA: TGTGCCTGGAGTGTAGTGGGGGGTGGTGAGCAGTACTTC.

The chain recombines TRBV7-2 with TRBJ2-1, with D possibly being TRBD1 or TRBD2 (6 bases each). Trimming removed 3 bases from V and 8 bases from J, with 11 bases in between. CDR1 and CDR2 from the germline V gene are SGHTA and FQGNSA. The CDR3 has 13 amino acids. The CDR3 here is CASSFSRGDEQFF. DNA for the CDR3: TGTGCCAGCAGCTTCTCAAGGGGGGATGAGCAGTTCTTC.

The chain carries TRBV30 and TRBJ1-1; 7 nucleotides match TRBD1. Trimming took 5 bases from V and 10 from J; bases not matched to a gene: 4. Germline assignment: CDR1 GTSNPN and CDR2 SVGIG (reference sequence). This CDR3 spans 10 amino acids. The CDR3 here is CAWYRDRAFF. CDR3 bases: TGTGCCTGGTACAGGGACAGAGCTTTCTTT.

CDR3 in amino acids: CASSQSLALETQYF. CDR3 in DNA: TGTGCCAGCAGCCAATCACTAGCGTTGGAGACCCAGTACTTC. This chain connects TRBV3-1 (or the pseudogene TRBV3-2) to TRBJ2-5; 7 nucleotides agree with TRBD2. With V trimmed by 2 bases and J by 5 bases, 5 bases remained unmatched. Per the germline V gene, CDR1 is LGHDT and CDR2 is YNNKEL (reference sequence). This CDR3 has 14 residues.

The V and J genes are TRBV28 and TRBJ2-5; TRBD1 agrees at 9 bases. CDR3 length: 16 amino acids. V trimming: 3 bases; J trimming: 0 bases; junction bases outside the gene matches: 5. Per germline, CDR1 MDHEN and CDR2 SYDVKM. In DNA, the CDR3 is TGTGCCAGCAGTTTCCCCGGGACAGGGTACCAAGAGACCCAGTACTTC. This gives the protein CASSFPGTGYQETQYF.

V usage is TRBV7-9 and J usage is TRBJ2-5, with D possibly TRBD2 on 5 matching bases. Deletions cut 5 bases from V and 2 bases from J, with 15 bases between. The CDR3 spans 15 residues. Germline CDR1 reads SEHNR; CDR2 reads FQNEAQ (reference sequence). The CDR3 nucleotides read TGTGCCAGCAGCCATGAAGGAGGCTATCAAGAGACCCAGTACTTC. Translation: CASSHEGGYQETQYF.

The chain couples TRBV19 to TRBJ2-3, with D possibly matching TRBD1 (5 bases). The CDR3 runs to 13 residues. CDR1 and CDR2 from the germline V gene are LNHDA and SQIVND (reference sequence). Deletions cut 1 base from V and 5 bases from J, with 7 bases between. Here the CDR3 reads CASSIGQGDTQYF. For the CDR3, the DNA is TGTGCCAGTAGTATAGGGCAGGGAGATACGCAGTATTTT. Based on the CDR3 plus reference TRBV19 and TRBJ2-3, the full variable domain is DGGITQSPKYLFRKEGQNVTLSCEQNLNHDAMYWYRQDPGQGLRLIYYSQIVNDFQKGDIAEGYSVSREKKESFPLTVTSAQKNPTAFYLCASSIGQGDTQYFGPGTRLTVL.

The chain combines TRBV7-9 with TRBJ1-2; unclear D gene. The CDR3 is 12 amino acids. Per the germline V gene, CDR1 is SEHNR and CDR2 is FQNEAQ (reference sequence). V lost 7 bases to trimming and J lost 3 bases, with 9 bases between them. The DNA of the CDR3 is TGTGCCAGCACCTCCGGAGACTATGGCTACACCTTC. Encoded protein: CASTSGDYGYTF.

This clone was detected once. The chain joins TRBV7-2 to TRBJ2-4; 7 bases are shared with TRBD1. Germline V CDR1 and CDR2: SGHTA, FQGNSA. The CDR3 consists of 15 residues. Losses at the gene ends were 5 bases for V and 8 bases for J; bases not matched to a gene: 12. This CDR3 reads CASSPGDETGYIQYF. The CDR3 DNA reads TGTGCCAGCAGCCCGGGCGACGAGACAGGGTACATTCAGTACTTC.

The rearrangement joins TRBV12-3 or TRBV12-4 to TRBJ1-1; 7 bases line up with TRBD1. V dropped 5 bases and J dropped 5; count of bases not matched to a gene: 5. This CDR3 is 13 amino acids long. The CDR3 DNA is TGTGCCAGCAGTCACAGGGGAACGACTGAAGCTTTCTTT. This encodes CASSHRGTTEAFF.

The rearrangement joins TRBV2 to TRBJ2-1; D not resolved. The CDR3 totals 15 residues. Germline assignment: CDR1 SNHLY and CDR2 FYNNEI. V lost 6 bases, J lost 0 bases, and 12 bases lay in between. CDR3 amino acids: CASSGRARSYNEQFF. The CDR3 DNA reads as TGTGCCAGCAGCGGACGGGCCCGCTCCTACAATGAGCAGTTCTTC.

This clone showed up many times. The V gene is TRBV7-9, the J gene TRBJ1-1; TRBD1 might be the D (6 bases). In germline, CDR1 is SEHNR, CDR2 FQNEAQ (reference sequence). Trimming removed 6 bases from V and 6 bases from J, with 14 bases in between. The CDR3 sequence is 13 residues long. CDR3 protein: CASSRGASPEAFF. The CDR3 DNA follows: TGTGCCAGCAGTAGGGGGGCTTCGCCTGAAGCTTTCTTT. Combining the CDR3 with reference TRBV7-9 and TRBJ1-1 gives the whole variable domain DTGVSQNPRHKITKRGQNVTFRCDPISEHNRLYWYRQTLGQGPEFLTYFQNEAQLEKSRLLSDRFSAERPKGSFSTLEIQRTEQGDSAMYLCASSRGASPEAFFGQGTRLTVV.

This rearrangement joins TRBV18 to TRBJ2-3; TRBD2 might be the D (5 bases). The CDR3 spans 14 residues. V was shortened by 2 bases and J by 1 base, with 7 bases between the two germline ends. The germline V gene encodes CDR1 KGHSH and CDR2 LQKENI. Here the CDR3 reads CASSPGRRTDTQYF. The CDR3 region has the DNA TGTGCCAGCTCACCAGGGAGACGCACAGATACGCAGTATTTT.

This chain uses TRBV5-1 with TRBJ2-7; D is possibly TRBD1 (6 bases). The V gene lost 0 bases and the J gene lost 4 bases, with 11 bases spanning the gap. The CDR3 runs to 14 residues. CDR1 is SGHRS and CDR2 is YFSETQ in the germline V gene. CDR3 DNA: TGCGCCAGCAGCTTGGGAGGGGGTGGGTACGAGCAGTACTTC. Translated: CASSLGGGGYEQYF.

The rearrangement joins TRBV2 to TRBJ2-2; D perhaps matches TRBD2 (6 bases). With 5 bases removed from V and 6 bases from J, the gap between germline ends came to 13 bases. This CDR3 spans 14 amino acids. CDR1 and CDR2 from the germline V gene are SNHLY and FYNNEI. The CDR3: CASSRRTTAGELFF. The DNA of the CDR3 is TGTGCCAGCAGTAGGAGGACTACGGCCGGGGAGCTGTTTTTT. Based on the CDR3 plus reference TRBV2 and TRBJ2-2, the full variable domain is EPEVTQTPSHQVTQMGQEVILRCVPISNHLYFYWYRQILGQKVEFLVSFYNNEISEKSEIFDDQFSVERPDGSNFTLKIRSTKLEDSAMYFCASSRRTTAGELFFGEGSRLTVL.

As to this clone: Compared with germline, one end of the junction differs, possibly owing to a read error. CDR3 nucleotides: TGTCCCAGCACCCACGACGACTGGGGGACAGGCAAACCTTACGAGCAGTACTTC. Its protein is CPSTHDDWGTGKPYEQYF. The chain is built from TRBV4-2 and TRBJ2-7, with 8 bases that match TRBD1. Germline V gene lookup returns CDR1 LGHNA and CDR2 YNFKEQ. The length of the CDR3 is 18 residues.

This sequence joins TRBV13 and TRBJ1-3; no clear D gene. The ends were cut back, 5 bases at V and 0 bases at J, with 8 bases in the middle. This CDR3 spans 14 amino acids. Germline V gene data show CDR1 as PRHDT and CDR2 as FYEKMQ (reference sequence). CDR3: CASSPTISGNTIYF. CDR3 DNA: TGTGCCAGCAGCCCTACCATCTCTGGAAACACCATATATTTT.

The chain is built from TRBV7-9 and TRBJ1-6; D uncertain. CDR1 and CDR2 (germline): SEHNR, FQNEAQ (reference sequence). V was pared by 3 bases and J by 6 bases, with 12 bases between. This CDR3 comprises 15 residues. The DNA of the CDR3 is TGTGCCAGCAGCTTTGGGCTGGGTTTTAATTCACCCCTCCACTTT. It translates to CASSFGLGFNSPLHF.

A few counts support this clone. The chain is built from TRBV3-1 (or the pseudogene TRBV3-2) and TRBJ1-1, with TRBD1 matching 7 bases. The trim removed 2 bases at V and 3 bases at J, leaving 3 bases unmatched. This CDR3 is built from 14 residues. The germline V gene encodes CDR1 LGHDT and CDR2 YNNKEL (reference sequence). As DNA, the CDR3 is TGTGCCAGCAGCCAACAGGGGGATCACACTGAAGCTTTCTTT. This gives the protein CASSQQGDHTEAFF.

The rearrangement links TRBV3-1 (or the pseudogene TRBV3-2) to TRBJ1-1; 7 positions match TRBD1. The CDR3 spans 13 residues. Per the germline V gene, CDR1 is LGHDT and CDR2 is YNNKEL (reference sequence). Trimming at V came to 4 bases and at J to 9 bases, leaving 8 bases not matched to a gene. CDR3 protein: CASSPPGTDKAFF. The CDR3, as DNA: TGTGCCAGCAGCCCCCCCGGGACAGATAAAGCTTTCTTT.